The next 3 T cell receptor beta chains were all read from a single sample in a study of brain metastases from non-small cell lung cancer. Profiling relied on immunoSEQ multiplex PCR, and the TCRdb table lists in-frame clones only, not all of them. The sample includes 1,200 or so clones, nearly 90% of them seen just once. The specimen sequenced was primary lung tumor tissue. The receptors were sampled from a donor aged 40 or older with non-small cell lung cancer.

The chain uses TRBV7-9 and TRBJ2-2, with D perhaps given as TRBD1 or TRBD2 (6 bases each). The germline V and J ends were trimmed by 8 bases and 6 bases, with 10 bases remaining between them. CDR1 is SEHNR, CDR2 FQNEAQ, per germline (reference sequence). This CDR3 is built from 12 residues. This chain's CDR3 is CASDGGSGELFF. CDR3 DNA: TGTGCCAGCGACGGGGGCTCCGGGGAGCTGTTTTTT.

The count of this clone is one. The germline gene is not matched at one end of the junction; a read error may be the cause. The chain employs TRBV5-4 and TRBJ1-1; D remains ambiguous. The length of the CDR3 is 16 residues. CDR1 is SGHNT, CDR2 YYREEE, per germline (reference sequence). Here the CDR3 reads CASSLAFGQENTETFF. The CDR3 coding sequence is TGTGCCAGCAGCTTGGCCTTCGGGCAGGAGAACACTGAAACTTTCTTT.

The rearrangement links TRBV12-3 or TRBV12-4 to TRBJ1-2; no definite D call. The CDR3 covers 13 residues. V was pared by 0 bases and J by 4 bases, with 6 bases between. The CDR3 DNA reads TGTGCCAGCAGTTTAGCCCAAGTCTATGGCTACACCTTC. Protein product: CASSLAQVYGYTF.